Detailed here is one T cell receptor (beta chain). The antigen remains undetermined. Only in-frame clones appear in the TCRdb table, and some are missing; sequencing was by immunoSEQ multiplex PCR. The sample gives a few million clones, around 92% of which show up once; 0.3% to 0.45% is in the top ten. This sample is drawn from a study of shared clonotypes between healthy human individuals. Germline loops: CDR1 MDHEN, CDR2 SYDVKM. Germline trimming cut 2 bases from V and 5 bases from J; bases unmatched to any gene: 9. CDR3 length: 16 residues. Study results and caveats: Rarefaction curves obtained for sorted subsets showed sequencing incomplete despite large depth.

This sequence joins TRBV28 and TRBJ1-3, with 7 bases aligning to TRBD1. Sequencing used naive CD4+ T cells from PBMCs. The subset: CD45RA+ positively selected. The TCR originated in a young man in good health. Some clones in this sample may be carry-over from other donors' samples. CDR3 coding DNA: TGTGCCAGCAGTTTAAGGGGATGGACAGGCCGAAACACCATATATTTT. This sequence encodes CASSLRGWTGRNTIYF.